This T cell receptor beta chain was retrieved from a study of T cell responses to AZD1222 COVID-19 vaccine. Both about-4-week and about-12-week second-dose recipients were combined. Details on this clone: Its antigen is unknown.

Assay used: immunoSEQ multiplex PCR; TCRdb lists only in-frame clones, some missing. This sample has fewer than 150,000 clones; 92% occur once, and the top ten carry about 7.7%. Germline trimming cut 5 bases from V and 4 bases from J; bases unmatched to any gene: 5. Germline V gives CDR1 MDHEN, CDR2 SYDVKM. The length of the CDR3 is 15 residues. Study-level results: Spike was spanned by vaccine-associated CD4 TCRs, which were dominant at 160-218 and 743-854. Reports indicate that nearly half of spike-specific TCRs are directed at unmutated variant regions. Females outnumbered males among donors, who were mostly white British; clonal diversity was possibly underestimated.

The gene calls are TRBV28 and TRBJ2-1; TRBD2 matches 10 bases. The sequence came from an adult who received the AZD1222 COVID-19 vaccine. The sample in question was peripheral blood, obtained 28 days after the second AZD1222 dose. CDR3 amino acids: CASSKTSGIYNEQFF. The CDR3 DNA follows: TGTGCCAGCAGTAAAACTAGCGGGATTTACAATGAGCAGTTCTTC.